The entry below gives a single TCR beta chain sequence along with its context. The method was immunoSEQ multiplex PCR; TCRdb's version includes in-frame clones alone and lacks a portion of them. The data show around 110,000 clones, with 92% seen just once and about 1.6% held by the top ten. V lost 7 bases, J lost 0 bases, and 9 bases lay in between. This CDR3 comprises 13 residues. Germline lookup yields CDR1 LNHDA and CDR2 SQIVND (reference sequence). The sample originates from a study of T cell responses to AZD1222 COVID-19 vaccine. This TCR derives from an adult who received the AZD1222 COVID-19 vaccine. Material: peripheral blood, obtained 28 days after the second AZD1222 dose. V and J are TRBV19 and TRBJ1-1, with D uncertain. Here the CDR3 DNA reads TGTGCCAGTACCCGATTCTTGAACACTGAAGCTTTCTTT. This codes for CASTRFLNTEAFF.